Shown below are 7 T cell receptor beta chains from a single sample sequenced in a study of cytomegalovirus exposure and HLA in healthy donors. Method: immunoSEQ multiplex PCR; TCRdb's copy keeps in-frame clones and lacks some. Among 150,000 to 170,000 clones, 65% to 90% were seen once, and the ten largest hold approximately 20%. What was sequenced was PBMCs. All receptors come from a man younger than 35 in good health and CMV-seropositive.

J is TRBJ2-7 and V is TRBV10-3; 9 nucleotides align to TRBD2. The ends lost 2 bases at V and 6 bases at J; junction bases unmatched: 11. The length of the CDR3 is 16 residues. The germline gives CDR1 ENHRY, CDR2 SYGVKD. The CDR3 sequence: CAISEPGSGRSFEQYF. Here the CDR3 DNA reads TGTGCCATCAGTGAGCCGGGTAGCGGGAGATCGTTCGAGCAGTACTTC.

CDR3 in DNA: TGTGCCAGCTCACCGTCCCGGGGGGGTAATGAAAAACTGTTTTTT. This gives the protein CASSPSRGGNEKLFF. The chain is built from TRBV18 and TRBJ1-4, with D maybe TRBD1 (5 bases). The germline gives CDR1 KGHSH, CDR2 LQKENI. V was pared by 3 bases and J by 4 bases, with 12 bases between. The CDR3 length is 15 residues.

The rearrangement joins TRBV6-1 to TRBJ2-3; TRBD2 matches 7 bases. Per the germline V gene, CDR1 is MNHNS and CDR2 is SASEGT. Trimming cost V 6 bases and J 1 base; bases outside gene matches: 7. The CDR3 is made up of 15 amino acids. CDR3 residues: CASRPLAGGTDTQYF. The CDR3 DNA reads TGTGCCAGCAGGCCTCTCGCGGGGGGCACAGATACGCAGTATTTT.

This chain links TRBV4-2 with TRBJ2-7; the D is unclear. The germline CDR1 and CDR2 sequences are LGHNA and YNFKEQ. This CDR3 has 16 amino acids. Trimming left V 0 bases short and J 2 bases short, with 14 bases between. For the CDR3, the DNA is TGTGCCAGCAGCCAAGATAGGCAGGCCCTGACCTACGAGCAGTACTTC. Translating gives CASSQDRQALTYEQYF.

The chain is built from TRBV7-2 and TRBJ2-7; the match to TRBD2 covers 7 bases. Germline values: CDR1 SGHTA, CDR2 FQGNSA. V lost 1 base to trimming and J lost 4 bases; unmatched junction nucleotides: 13. The CDR3 has 17 amino acids. CDR3 DNA sequence: TGTGCCAGCAGCTTAGTAGCGGTGGGAGGGCCGACGTACGAGCAGTACTTC. Translated: CASSLVAVGGPTYEQYF.

This rearrangement joins TRBV4-1 to TRBJ2-3; D gene uncertain. In germline, CDR1 is MGHRA, CDR2 YSYEKL. The CDR3 has 15 amino acids. V gave up 1 base and J gave up 5 bases, with 13 bases separating them. CDR3 sequence: CASSQAVRVEDTQYF. The CDR3 DNA sequence: TGCGCCAGCAGCCAAGCGGTTCGGGTGGAAGATACGCAGTATTTT.

The CDR3 reads CASSLLATTGGADYGYTF. The CDR3 coding sequence is TGTGCCAGCAGCTTATTAGCGACTACAGGGGGCGCCGACTATGGCTACACCTTC. V gene TRBV7-6 combines with J gene TRBJ1-2; 9 bases are shared with TRBD1. Unmatched junction bases numbered 13, after V lost 2 bases and J lost 3 bases. The CDR3 totals 18 residues. CDR1 and CDR2 (germline): SGHVS, FNYEAQ.